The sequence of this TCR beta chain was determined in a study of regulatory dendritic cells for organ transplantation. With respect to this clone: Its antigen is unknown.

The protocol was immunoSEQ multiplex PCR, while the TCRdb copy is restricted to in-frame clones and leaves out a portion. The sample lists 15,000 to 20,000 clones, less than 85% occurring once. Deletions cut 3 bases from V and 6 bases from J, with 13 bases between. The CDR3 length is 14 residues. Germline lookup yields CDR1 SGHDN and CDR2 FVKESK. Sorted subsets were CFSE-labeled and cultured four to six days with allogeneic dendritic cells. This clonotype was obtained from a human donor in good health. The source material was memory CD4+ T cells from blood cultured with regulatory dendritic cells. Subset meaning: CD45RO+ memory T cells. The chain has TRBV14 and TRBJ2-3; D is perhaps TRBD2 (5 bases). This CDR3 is CASSQATSSDTQYF. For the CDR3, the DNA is TGTGCCAGCAGCCAGGCAACTAGTTCCGATACGCAGTATTTT.